The 21 T cell receptor beta chains below were found in one sample sequenced in a study of T cells in Graves' hyperthyroidism and ophthalmopathy. Amplified TCR beta CDR3 regions came from RNA transcripts. During a first-round RT-PCR of the TCR CDR3, the HTBI primer set was used. Each CDR3 protein is one row after TCRdb ran MiXCR on the multiplex PCR reads. This table holds about 350,000 distinct CDR3 sequences, roughly 15% found once. Source material: blood. The source of these receptors is an older woman with Graves' ophthalmopathy.

This clonotype showed up many times. V is TRBV11-2 and J is TRBJ2-1; maybe TRBD1 (6 bases). Germline-derived CDR1 and CDR2 are SGHAT and FQNNGV. This CDR3 is 15 amino acids long. Trimming left V 1 base short and J 5 bases short, with 12 bases between. The CDR3 reads CASSLVWGPDNEQFF. The CDR3 nucleotides read TGTGCCAGCAGCTTAGTCTGGGGGCCGGACAATGAGCAGTTCTTC.

In this sample, this clonotype turned up a few times. This chain connects TRBV5-1 to TRBJ2-1, with D tentatively TRBD1 (6 bases). The CDR3 totals 15 residues. Germline assignment: CDR1 SGHRS and CDR2 YFSETQ. Trimming cost V 9 bases and J 4 bases, with 20 bases left between them. As DNA, the CDR3 is TGCGCCACCTCGAGGGGGAGTCCTTTATACAATGAGCAGTTCTTC. It translates to CATSRGSPLYNEQFF.

In its sample, this clonotype was seen a few times. The V and J genes are TRBV20-1 and TRBJ2-7; possibly TRBD2 for D (5 bases). The CDR3 contains 14 residues. The germline V gene has CDR1 DFQATT and CDR2 SNEGSKA (reference sequence). Trimming cost V 0 bases and J 1 base, with 10 bases left between them. CDR3: CSARDVRVSYEQYF. The CDR3 nucleotides read TGCAGTGCTAGAGATGTGCGGGTGTCCTACGAGCAGTACTTC.

This clonotype was picked up many times. The chain carries TRBV6-1 and TRBJ2-3; 11 nucleotides align to TRBD2. Trimming took 6 bases from V and 2 from J; bases not matched to a gene: 4. CDR1 and CDR2 from the germline V gene are MNHNS and SASEGT. CDR3 length: 15 amino acids. CDR3 sequence reads: CASRGTSGYTDTQYF. The CDR3 bases are TGTGCCAGCAGAGGGACTAGCGGCTACACAGATACGCAGTATTTT.

This chain joins TRBV5-1 and TRBJ2-3; no reliable D call. The CDR3 is made up of 14 amino acids. The germline V gene has CDR1 SGHRS and CDR2 YFSETQ. V was trimmed by 0 bases and J by 4 bases, leaving 9 bases between them. The CDR3 reads CASSLAVPPDTQYF. The DNA for the CDR3 is TGCGCCAGCAGCTTGGCCGTCCCTCCAGATACGCAGTATTTT.

This chain joins TRBV6-2 or TRBV6-3 and TRBJ2-3; 8 nucleotides line up with TRBD2. Germline V gives CDR1 MNHEY, CDR2 SVGEGT. J gave up 0 bases and V 7 bases, and 6 bases lay outside the gene matches. This CDR3 has 15 amino acids. Here the CDR3 reads CASTRLASSTDTQYF. The CDR3 DNA reads as TGTGCCAGCACCCGACTAGCGTCTAGCACAGATACGCAGTATTTT.

This clonotype was detected ten times or more. The rearrangement joins TRBV6-1 to TRBJ1-1; perhaps TRBD1 as D (6 bases). The germline CDR1 and CDR2 sequences are MNHNS and SASEGT. The CDR3 length is 15 residues. The V gene lost 6 bases and the J gene lost 6 bases, with 20 bases spanning the gap. The CDR3: CASSTGTLPAAEAFF. For the CDR3, the DNA is TGTGCCAGCAGCACCGGGACACTCCCCGCCGCTGAAGCTTTCTTT.

Many counts were recorded for this clonotype. DNA of the CDR3: TGTGCCAGCAGTACAGTTGGAGGGGCCGAGCAGTACTTC. Protein sequence: CASSTVGGAEQYF. The rearrangement uses TRBV27 and TRBJ2-7, with D perhaps matching TRBD2 (6 bases). Germline values: CDR1 MNHEY, CDR2 SMNVEV (reference sequence). This CDR3 contains 13 residues. The V end was cut by 5 bases, the J end by 6 bases, with 14 bases between.

This clonotype was counted many times. The V and J genes are TRBV18 and TRBJ2-7; TRBD1 matches at 9 bases. The CDR3 totals 15 residues. The germline V gene has CDR1 KGHSH and CDR2 LQKENI. V was clipped by 2 bases and J by 3 bases; unmatched bases: 5. This chain's CDR3 is CASSPSPDRGYEQYF. The CDR3 bases are TGTGCCAGCTCACCATCCCCGGACAGGGGCTACGAGCAGTACTTC.

To note about this clonotype: The germline gene is not matched at one end of the junction; a read error may be the cause. The J gene is TRBJ1-5, the V gene TRBV12-3 or TRBV12-4, with D possibly TRBD1 on 6 matching bases. The CDR3 has 12 residues. The CDR3 is CAGSLGGQPQHF. The CDR3 DNA reads TGTGCCGGCAGTTTAGGGGGTCAGCCCCAGCATTTT.

This clonotype was counted a few times. The rearrangement uses TRBV20-1 and TRBJ2-7; the D gene is possibly TRBD2 (6 bases). The V end lost 5 bases, the J end lost 4 bases, and 18 bases lay between the germline ends. CDR1 and CDR2 from the germline V gene are DFQATT and SNEGSKA (reference sequence). This CDR3 spans 14 amino acids. The CDR3 coding sequence is TGCAGTGCTTATAGCGGCCTCAAGGAGTACGAGCAGTACTTC. It yields the protein CSAYSGLKEYEQYF.

This clonotype was found many times. CDR3 DNA sequence: TGCGCCAGCAGAGGCTATGGGGCGCGTGGCTATGGCTACACCTTC. This codes for CASRGYGARGYGYTF. The chain uses TRBV5-1 and TRBJ1-2, with TRBD1 as a possible D gene (5 bases). The CDR3 covers 15 residues. Trimming removed 5 bases at V and 4 bases at J, with 18 bases between. Per the germline V gene, CDR1 is SGHRS and CDR2 is YFSETQ.

This clonotype was counted ten times or more. This rearrangement joins TRBV5-1 to TRBJ2-3, with D uncertain. Germline V gene data show CDR1 as SGHRS and CDR2 as YFSETQ. The ends were cut back, 4 bases at V and 0 bases at J, with 12 bases in the middle. The length of the CDR3 is 15 residues. Here the CDR3 DNA reads TGCGCCAGCAGCGTGTACGACCCTAGCACAGATACGCAGTATTTT. Translating gives CASSVYDPSTDTQYF.

This clonotype has at least ten counts. The chain recombines TRBV19 with TRBJ2-4; no firm D call. Trimming left V 4 bases short and J 0 bases short, with 16 bases between. Germline-derived CDR1 and CDR2 are LNHDA and SQIVND (reference sequence). The CDR3 is 17 residues long. CDR3 in amino acids: CASSTGSLETAKNIQYF. The CDR3 DNA follows: TGTGCCAGTAGTACAGGATCCCTAGAAACAGCCAAAAACATTCAGTACTTC.

This clonotype was detected a few times. The rearrangement uses TRBV20-1 and TRBJ2-3; TRBD2 agrees at 9 bases. The length of the CDR3 is 13 residues. CDR1 is DFQATT, CDR2 SNEGSKA, per germline (reference sequence). The ends lost 7 bases at V and 7 bases at J; junction bases unmatched: 9. The DNA of the CDR3 is TGCAGTGTGGTAGCGGGAGCTGAAAATACGCAGTATTTT. Translated, it gives CSVVAGAENTQYF.

CDR3 in DNA: TGCAGCGTTGAAGAGGTGGTTCGGGGGAAGTTCTTC. It is translated as CSVEEVVRGKFF. V and J are TRBV29-1 and TRBJ2-1; perhaps TRBD2 as D (6 bases). CDR3 length equals 12 residues. The V gene lost 0 bases and the J gene lost 14 bases, with 14 bases spanning the gap. The germline V gene encodes CDR1 SQVTM and CDR2 ANQGSEA.

This clonotype has at least ten counts. The CDR3 is CASSFTGTANTEAFF. The CDR3 DNA sequence: TGTGCCAGCAGCTTTACCGGGACAGCGAACACTGAAGCTTTCTTT. The V call is TRBV7-2, the J call TRBJ1-1, with 7 bases aligning to TRBD1. The CDR3 runs to 15 residues. Germline-derived CDR1 and CDR2 are SGHTA and FQGNSA. The ends lost 3 bases at V and 1 base at J; junction bases unmatched: 5.

This clonotype was detected ten times or more. The V and J genes are TRBV12-3 or TRBV12-4 and TRBJ2-7; 8 positions agree with TRBD2. This CDR3 is built from 14 residues. The V and J ends lost 3 bases and 5 bases, in that order; junction bases with no gene match: 6. Here the CDR3 reads CASSFGGANDEQYF. The CDR3 coding sequence is TGTGCCAGCAGTTTCGGGGGGGCAAACGACGAGCAGTACTTC.

The J gene is TRBJ2-6, the V gene TRBV18, with 10 positions matching TRBD1. The CDR3 spans 17 residues. CDR1 is KGHSH, CDR2 LQKENI, per germline. Trimming took 2 bases from V and 1 from J; bases not matched to a gene: 2. This CDR3 reads CASSPRTGGSGANVLTF. The CDR3 bases are TGTGCCAGCTCACCAAGGACAGGGGGATCTGGGGCCAACGTCCTGACTTTC. The variable domain in full, with the rest retrieved from reference TRBV18 and TRBJ2-6, is NAGVMQNPRHLVRRRGQEARLRCSPMKGHSHVYWYRQLPEEGLKFMVYLQKENIIDESGMPKERFSAEFPKEGPSILRIQQVVRGDSAAYFCASSPRTGGSGANVLTFGAGSRLTVL.

This clonotype was counted a few times. V gene TRBV4-1 combines with J gene TRBJ2-1; no firm D call. The CDR3 totals 16 residues. Trimming shortened V by 1 base and J by 0 bases, and 10 bases separated the two germline ends. CDR1 is MGHRA and CDR2 is YSYEKL in the germline V gene. This CDR3 is CASSQGFIDSYNEQFF. The CDR3 nucleotides are TGCGCCAGCAGCCAAGGGTTTATTGACTCCTACAATGAGCAGTTCTTC.

This clonotype was found many times. The chain couples TRBV10-2 to TRBJ1-1; TRBD1 might be the D (5 bases). CDR1 is WSHSY, CDR2 SAAADI, per germline. V was pared by 7 bases and J by 1 base, with 10 bases between. The CDR3 has 13 amino acids. The CDR3 DNA is TGCGCCAGCAATGTTGGGACGAACACTGAAGCTTTCTTT. As protein: CASNVGTNTEAFF.